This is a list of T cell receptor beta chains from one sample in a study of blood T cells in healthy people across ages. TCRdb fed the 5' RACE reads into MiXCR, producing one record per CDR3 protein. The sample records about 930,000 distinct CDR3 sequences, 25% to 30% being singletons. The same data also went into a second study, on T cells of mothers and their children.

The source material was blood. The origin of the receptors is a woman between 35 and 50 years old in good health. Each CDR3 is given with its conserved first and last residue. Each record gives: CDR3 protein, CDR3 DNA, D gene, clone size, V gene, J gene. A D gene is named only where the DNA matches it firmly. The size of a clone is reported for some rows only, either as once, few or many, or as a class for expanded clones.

CDR3: CASSLEYTQYF
DNA: TGTGCCAGCAGTTTAGAGTATACGCAGTATTTT
D: NA
size: few
V: TRBV28
J: TRBJ2-3

CDR3: CANSHPGQLQETQYF
DNA: TGCGCCAACAGCCACCCGGGACAGCTCCAAGAGACCCAGTACTTC
D: TRBD1
size: few
V: TRBV4-1
J: TRBJ2-5

CDR3: CASSPRAQRGPQETQYF
DNA: TGTGCCAGCAGCCCCCGGGCCCAGCGGGGGCCTCAAGAGACCCAGTACTTC
D: TRBD2
size: few
V: TRBV11-3
J: TRBJ2-5

CDR3: CASSYGTGNFERYF
DNA: TGTGCCAGCAGTTACGGGACAGGAAATTTCGAGCGGTATTTC
D: TRBD1
size: NA
V: TRBV6-5
J: TRBJ2-5

CDR3: CSATQPTGGRYQPQHF
DNA: TGCAGTGCTACGCAGCCGACGGGGGGGCGGTATCAGCCCCAGCATTTT
D: NA
size: few
V: TRBV20-1
J: TRBJ1-5

CDR3: CASSYSNSPLHF
DNA: TGTGCCAGCAGTTACTCGAACTCACCCCTCCACTTT
D: NA
size: NA
V: TRBV6-2/TRBV6-3
J: TRBJ1-6

CDR3: CASSSLRTVHEAFF
DNA: TGTGCCAGCAGCTCCTTGAGGACAGTCCATGAAGCTTTCTTT
D: NA
size: NA
V: TRBV7-8
J: TRBJ1-1

CDR3: CSARQTGFYEQYF
DNA: TGCAGTGCTAGACAGACAGGATTCTACGAGCAGTACTTC
D: NA
size: many
V: TRBV20-1
J: TRBJ2-7

CDR3: CASSFRPELPLHF
DNA: TGTGCCAGCAGTTTTCGTCCAGAGCTACCCCTCCACTTT
D: NA
size: few
V: TRBV27
J: TRBJ1-6

CDR3: CASSFPRGASYNEQFF
DNA: TGTGCCAGCAGTTTCCCCCGCGGGGCCTCCTACAATGAGCAGTTCTTC
D: NA
size: NA
V: TRBV12-3/TRBV12-4
J: TRBJ2-1

CDR3: CASSFEREGQPQHF
DNA: TGTGCCAGCAGCTTCGAAAGGGAAGGTCAGCCCCAGCATTTT
D: NA
size: few
V: TRBV5-6
J: TRBJ1-5

CDR3: CSVDRGAGEQYF
DNA: TGCAGCGTCGACCGGGGGGCGGGTGAGCAGTACTTC
D: NA
size: many
V: TRBV29-1
J: TRBJ2-7

CDR3: CSARDTPGTGHSYEQYF
DNA: TGCAGTGCTAGAGATACCCCCGGGACAGGGCATTCCTACGAGCAGTACTTC
D: TRBD1
size: many
V: TRBV20-1
J: TRBJ2-7

CDR3: CASSLGPGGETQYF
DNA: TGTGCCAGCAGCTTGGGGCCGGGTGGTGAGACCCAGTACTTC
D: NA
size: many
V: TRBV7-2
J: TRBJ2-5

CDR3: CASSYSGVNSPLHF
DNA: TGTGCCAGCAGTTACTCAGGGGTTAACTCACCCCTCCACTTT
D: NA
size: many
V: TRBV12-3/TRBV12-4
J: TRBJ1-6

CDR3: CSANGDTGNTEAFF
DNA: TGCAGCGCAAATGGGGACACCGGGAACACTGAAGCTTTCTTT
D: NA
size: NA
V: TRBV29-1
J: TRBJ1-1